Ten or more counts support the clone carrying this T cell receptor beta chain. The antigen remains undetermined. The germline V gene encodes CDR1 MNHEY and CDR2 SMNVEV (reference sequence). The CDR3 length is 15 residues. V lost 8 bases and J lost 4; bases outside the gene matches: 8. Building of the TCR beta libraries involved iRepertoire HTBI primers and Arm-PCR of CDR3 regions. Authors' data handling: The study identified 60 to 65 TRBV and 11 to 15 TRBJ segments across samples. Each CDR3 protein is one row after TCRdb ran MiXCR on the multiplex PCR reads. These V and J calls derive from TCRdb rather than the authors' analysis. The sample carries roughly 420,000 distinct CDR3 sequences, around 15% recorded once. Time point here: newly diagnosed GD, antithyroid drugs for less than 3 months. PBMC RNA served as the TCR library source. This sample stems from a study of regulatory T cells in long-lasting Graves disease. Broader study findings: TRBV28 was favored in persistent disease, as were TRBJ1-2 and TRBJ2-5.

These records were also assigned to another study, of T cells in Graves' hyperthyroidism and ophthalmopathy. That paper states: The HTBI set primed first-round TCR CDR3 RT-PCR.

The clonotype was recovered from a woman between 25 and 40 years old with Graves disease. The V and J genes are TRBV27 and TRBJ2-5; TRBD2 agrees at 12 bases. The input for sequencing was peripheral blood mononuclear cells (PBMCs), taken at new diagnosis, from a patient treated with antithyroid drugs. The CDR3 loop reads CASGTGTSGRETQYF. CDR3 coding DNA: TGTGCCAGCGGGACCGGGACTAGCGGGCGAGAGACCCAGTACTTC.